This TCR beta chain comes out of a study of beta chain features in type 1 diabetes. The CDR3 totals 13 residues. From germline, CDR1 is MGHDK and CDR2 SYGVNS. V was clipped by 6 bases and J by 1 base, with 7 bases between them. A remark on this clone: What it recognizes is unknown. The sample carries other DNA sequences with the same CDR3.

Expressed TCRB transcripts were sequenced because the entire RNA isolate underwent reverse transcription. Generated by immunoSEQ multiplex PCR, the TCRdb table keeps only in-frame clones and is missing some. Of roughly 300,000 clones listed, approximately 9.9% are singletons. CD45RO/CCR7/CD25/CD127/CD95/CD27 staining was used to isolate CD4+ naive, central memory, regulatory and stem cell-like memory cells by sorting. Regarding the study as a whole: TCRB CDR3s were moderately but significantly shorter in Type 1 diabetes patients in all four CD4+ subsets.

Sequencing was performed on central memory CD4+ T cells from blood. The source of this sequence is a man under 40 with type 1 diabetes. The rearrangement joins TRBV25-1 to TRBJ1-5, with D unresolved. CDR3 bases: TGTGCCAGCAGAGGGCCAAGCAATCAGCCCCAGCATTTT. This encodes CASRGPSNQPQHF.